This TCR beta chain was sequenced for a study of blood T cell repertoires in COVID-19. Study information: The study drew acute and convalescent COVID-19 samples from the United States, Italy and Spain. Sources were T cells, B-cell-depleted T cells, or PBMCs; the material itself was cDNA or gDNA.

Per the study methods: Amplification with reference gene primers provided the estimates of nucleated cell counts. Using immunoSEQ multiplex PCR, the repertoire was profiled, and TCRdb retains in-frame clones only, with some absent. V and J calls and clone size come straight from that table; D and trimming were deduced from the DNA. The top ten clones hold 3.3% of a sample with some 250,000 clones, 70% to 75% of them seen once. The CDR3 is 14 amino acids. Trimming removed 3 bases from V and 1 base from J, with 9 bases in between. The germline V gene encodes CDR1 ENHRY and CDR2 SYGVKD. This clonotype was sampled from a woman aged 80 or over with acute or convalescent COVID-19. The sample consisted of peripheral blood. This chain connects TRBV10-3 to TRBJ1-1, with a tentative D call TRBD1 (5 bases). This CDR3 is CAISEGAQNTEAFF. The CDR3 DNA sequence: TGTGCCATCAGTGAAGGGGCTCAGAACACTGAAGCTTTCTTT.